This T cell receptor beta chain was sequenced for a study of shared clonotypes between healthy human individuals. Study results and limitations: The generation probabilities recorded for non-shared clonotypes fell below those of clonotypes shared by all four donors.

TCRdb keeps only in-frame clones here, not all; method: immunoSEQ multiplex PCR. The sample consists of about 770,000 clones, around 70% of them appearing once. Worth noting for this clone: Its antigen is not known.

Germline assignment: CDR1 MNHNS and CDR2 SASEGT. The CDR3 is 14 amino acids. V shed 3 bases and J shed 4 bases, with 13 bases lying between them. In the CD4+ fraction, cells were divided into CD45RA+ naive and CD45RA-negative memory subsets. The sample was memory CD4+ T cells sorted from blood. Subset described: CD45RA-negative fraction. The source is a woman aged 25 to 39 in good health. This chain connects TRBV6-1 to TRBJ2-7; no reliable D call. CDR3 loop: CASSEGSGRYEQYF. The CDR3 nucleotides are TGTGCCAGCAGTGAGGGGTCCGGGCGGTACGAGCAGTACTTC.